This paragraph covers one T cell receptor beta chain sequence. Its specificity is not known. This entry comes from a study of T cells in Graves' hyperthyroidism and ophthalmopathy. Across the whole study: Peripheral blood draws took place at initial diagnosis, ahead of any treatment.

Findings and limits, study-wide: Most thyroid clonotypes that were expanded above 0.001 also turned up in blood. Model output signaled ophthalmopathy a median 6.5 months ahead of onset.

From RNA transcripts, TCR beta CDR3 regions were amplified. Researchers ran a first-round RT-PCR on the TCR CDR3 using the HTBI primer set. TCRdb processed the multiplex PCR reads anew with MiXCR; each CDR3 protein has one entry. The data show approximately 210,000 distinct CDR3 sequences, 17% seen once. Deletions cut 5 bases from V and 4 bases from J, with 17 bases between. CDR3 length: 15 residues. CDR1 and CDR2 (germline): MDHEN, SYDVKM. Hyperthyroidism of Graves' type that showed no ophthalmopathy progression within 18 months was stable. The sequencing input was blood. This chain links TRBV28 with TRBJ2-5, with D possibly TRBD2 on 5 matching bases. The receptor comes from a man aged 50 or older with Graves' hyperthyroidism. The CDR3 here is CASSHGLGSGETQYF. The CDR3 DNA sequence: TGTGCCAGCAGTCACGGACTGGGGTCAGGAGAGACCCAGTACTTC. Combining the CDR3 with reference TRBV28 and TRBJ2-5 gives the whole variable domain DVKVTQSSRYLVKRTGEKVFLECVQDMDHENMFWYRQDPGLGLRLIYFSYDVKMKEKGDIPEGYSVSREKKERFSLILESASTNQTSMYLCASSHGLGSGETQYFGPGTRLLVL.